This note documents a single T cell receptor (beta chain) sequence. This record comes from a study of technical replicates of blood from four donors. CDR1 is MNHEY and CDR2 is SVGAGI in the germline V gene. V was clipped by 6 bases and J by 10 bases, with 16 bases between them. The CDR3 spans 14 residues. Here immunoSEQ multiplex PCR was the method, and the copy in TCRdb shows in-frame clones only, minus some. This table holds about 89,000 clones, 94% found once. This TCR came from a human donor in good health. The sample taken for sequencing was T cells isolated from PBMCs. The rearrangement links TRBV6-5 to TRBJ1-6; D is perhaps TRBD1 (5 bases). CDR3 loop: CASRPQGWGSPLHF. The DNA for the CDR3 is TGTGCCAGCAGACCCCAGGGTTGGGGCTCACCCCTCCACTTT.